These 10 T cell receptor beta chains share one sample of origin, sequenced in a study of early T cells in non-severe SARS-CoV-2 infection. TCRdb redid the calling of the 5' RACE reads with MiXCR, one entry per CDR3 protein. This sample has approximately 80,000 distinct CDR3 sequences, with 10% to 12% found just once. The sample here was whole blood, taken at baseline. All receptors come from an adult who was a healthcare worker with PCR-confirmed SARS-CoV-2 infection or an uninfected control (not recorded which).

The chain recombines TRBV28 with TRBJ1-2, with D perhaps TRBD1 (6 bases). Germline CDR1 reads MDHEN; CDR2 reads SYDVKM. CDR3 length equals 13 residues. V was shortened by 5 bases and J by 6 bases, with 13 bases between the two germline ends. CDR3 DNA sequence: TGTGCCAGCAGTCCGCCCAGGACAGATGGCTACACCTTC. Residues: CASSPPRTDGYTF.

This clonotype has ten or more counts. The V call is TRBV20-1, the J call TRBJ2-3; D assignment may be TRBD1 or TRBD2 (5 bases each). Trimming took off 1 base at V and 2 bases at J, with 13 bases between the two ends. The length of the CDR3 is 15 residues. From germline, CDR1 is DFQATT and CDR2 SNEGSKA (reference sequence). The DNA of the CDR3 is TGCAGTGCTAGAGGAGGGGACGCTCACACAGATACGCAGTATTTT. Translated, it gives CSARGGDAHTDTQYF.

A few counts support this clonotype. V is TRBV11-2 and J is TRBJ1-6; D not resolved. CDR3 length equals 13 residues. The germline V gene encodes CDR1 SGHAT and CDR2 FQNNGV. V shed 5 bases and J shed 8 bases, with 10 bases lying between them. The CDR3 DNA reads as TGTGCCAGCAGCACAACCTCGGATTCACCCCTCCACTTT. Amino acids: CASSTTSDSPLHF.

This clonotype has just a few counts. The chain is built from TRBV19 and TRBJ2-3; 8 positions match TRBD1. Germline values: CDR1 LNHDA, CDR2 SQIVND (reference sequence). After removal of 4 bases from V and 6 bases from J, the junction contained 6 bases not matched to a gene. The CDR3 spans 14 residues. For the CDR3, the DNA is TGTGCCAGTAGTACAGGGGGCCAGGTTGATACGCAGTATTTT. This gives the protein CASSTGGQVDTQYF. Together with reference TRBV19 and TRBJ2-3, the CDR3 gives the full variable domain: DGGITQSPKYLFRKEGQNVTLSCEQNLNHDAMYWYRQDPGQGLRLIYYSQIVNDFQKGDIAEGYSVSREKKESFPLTVTSAQKNPTAFYLCASSTGGQVDTQYFGPGTRLTVL.

The rearrangement joins TRBV7-2 to TRBJ2-1, with a possible D match to TRBD1 (5 bases). Germline CDR1 and CDR2: SGHTA and FQGNSA. V lost 3 bases and J 4 bases, leaving 10 bases between the germline ends. This CDR3 is 14 amino acids long. In nucleotides, the CDR3 is TGTGCCAGCAGCTTGAGAAGACAGTACAATGAGCAGTTCTTC. Translated: CASSLRRQYNEQFF.

Note on this clonotype: This sequence may be a read error, since a much larger clone differs from it by one base. V is TRBV6-1 and J is TRBJ2-2; D is possibly TRBD1 (6 bases). This CDR3 region has 12 residues. The germline gives CDR1 MNHNS, CDR2 SASEGT. As DNA, the CDR3 is TGTTCCAGCCACAGGGAAACCGGGGAGCTGTTTTTT. Its translation is CSSHRETGELFF.

This clonotype was counted between two and nine times. CDR3 in amino acids: CASSSQGTGEQFF. CDR3 coding DNA: TGTGCCAGCAGCTCACAGGGGACGGGGGAGCAGTTCTTC. The rearrangement joins TRBV11-2 to TRBJ2-1, with 7 bases lining up with TRBD1. The V gene's germline CDR1 is SGHAT and CDR2 FQNNGV. J lost 10 bases, V lost 4 bases, and 7 bases had no gene match. The CDR3 covers 13 residues.

In its sample, this clonotype was seen a few times. The rearrangement uses TRBV7-2 and TRBJ1-5; D unresolved. The CDR3 is made up of 16 amino acids. Germline lookup yields CDR1 SGHTA and CDR2 FQGNSA. The V end was cut by 1 base, the J end by 1 base, with 11 bases between. The CDR3 spells CASSLVSGESNQPQHF. The CDR3, as DNA: TGTGCCAGCAGCTTAGTATCAGGAGAAAGCAATCAGCCCCAGCATTTT.

The chain carries TRBV9 and TRBJ1-6, with 10 bases aligning to TRBD1. The CDR3 contains 15 residues. Germline CDR1 reads SGDLS; CDR2 reads YYNGEE. V lost 3 bases and J lost 7; bases outside the gene matches: 4. The CDR3, as DNA: TGTGCCAGCAGCGAGAGGACAGGGGGAAATTCACCCCTCCACTTT. This translates into CASSERTGGNSPLHF. The variable domain in full, completed from reference TRBV9 and TRBJ1-6, reads DSGVTQTPKHLITATGQRVTLRCSPRSGDLSVYWYQQSLDQGLQFLIQYYNGEERAKGNILERFSAQQFPDLHSELNLSSLELGDSALYFCASSERTGGNSPLHFGNGTRLTVT.

Comments on this clonotype: A much larger clone lies one base from this, so it may be a read error. The chain combines TRBV6-6 with TRBJ2-3; D is perhaps TRBD2 (5 bases). The germline gives CDR1 MNHNY, CDR2 SVGAGI (reference sequence). The CDR3 extends over 17 amino acids. CDR3 residues: CPSSYPFRGFLTDTQYF. CDR3 DNA: TGTCCCAGCAGTTACCCATTTCGCGGGTTCCTCACAGATACGCAGTATTTT.